This T cell receptor beta chain was identified during a study of regulatory T cells in long-lasting Graves disease. Study summary: Positivity for TSH receptor antibodies plus over 5 years of antithyroid drugs meant persistent Graves' disease. Study-wide points: Persistent disease exhibited a predilection for TRBV28, TRBJ1-2 and TRBJ2-5. Limited sample numbers may have lowered accuracy.

Time point here: persistent/refractory GD, antithyroid drugs over 5 years with positive TRAb. RNA isolated from PBMCs was used to make the TCR library. Notes on this clonotype: Its specificity is unknown.

Arm-PCR of CDR3 regions and iRepertoire HTBI primers were the basis on which TCR beta libraries were built. Via MiXCR, TCRdb re-called the multiplex PCR reads, giving one row per CDR3 protein. The repertoire consists of some 430,000 distinct CDR3 sequences, with about 22% occurring once and the leading ten covering 7% to 9%. Per germline, CDR1 SGHVS and CDR2 FNYEAQ. The ends were cut back, 0 bases at V and 5 bases at J, with 7 bases in the middle. This CDR3 region has 13 residues. The chain is built from TRBV7-6 and TRBJ1-1; D ambiguous. The source of this sequence is a female donor with Graves disease. Sequencing used peripheral blood mononuclear cells (PBMCs), obtained when the disease was refractory, from a patient treated with antithyroid drugs. The CDR3 DNA follows: TGTGCCAGCAGCTTAGCGGAGTGGACTGAAGCTTTCTTT. Translated: CASSLAEWTEAFF.